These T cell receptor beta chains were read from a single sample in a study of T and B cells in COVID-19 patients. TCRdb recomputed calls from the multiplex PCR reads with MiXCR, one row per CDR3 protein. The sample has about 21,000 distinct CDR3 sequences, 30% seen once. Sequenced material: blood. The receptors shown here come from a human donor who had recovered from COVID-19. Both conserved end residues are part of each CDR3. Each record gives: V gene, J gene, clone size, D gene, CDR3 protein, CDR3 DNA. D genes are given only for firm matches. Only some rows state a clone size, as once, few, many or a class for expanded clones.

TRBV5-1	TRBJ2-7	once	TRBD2	CASSSVERGASSYEQYF	TGCGCCAGCAGCTCGGTGGAGCGGGGGGCGAGCTCCTACGAGCAGTACTTC
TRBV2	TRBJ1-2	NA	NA	CASRELEGYGYTF	TGTGCCAGCAGGGAATTGGAAGGGTATGGCTACACCTTC
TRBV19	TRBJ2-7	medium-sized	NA	CASSPPLSTYEQYF	TGTGCCAGTAGCCCTCCCCTCTCTACCTACGAGCAGTACTTC
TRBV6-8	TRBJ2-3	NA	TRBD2	CASSWTSGGRTDTQYF	TGTGCCAGCAGTTGGACTAGCGGGGGCCGCACAGATACGCAGTATTTT
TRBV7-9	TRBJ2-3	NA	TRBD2	CATSGGAADTQYF	TGTGCAACCAGCGGGGGGGCGGCAGATACGCAGTATTTT
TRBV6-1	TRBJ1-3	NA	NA	CASSRYSGNTIYF	TGTGCCAGTTCGAGATACTCTGGAAACACCATATATTTT
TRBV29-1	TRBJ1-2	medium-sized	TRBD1	CSAKGQGGGYTF	TGCAGCGCCAAGGGACAGGGAGGGGGCTACACCTTC
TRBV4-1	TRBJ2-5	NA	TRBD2	CASSQPLAGGETQYF	TGCGCCAGCAGCCAACCCTTAGCGGGGGGGGAGACCCAGTACTTC
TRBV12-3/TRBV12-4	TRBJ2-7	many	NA	CASSRGTTSYEQYF	TGTGCCAGCAGTCGGGGGACAACCTCCTACGAGCAGTACTTC
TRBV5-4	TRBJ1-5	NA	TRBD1	CASSLGGAGQAVQPQHF	TGTGCCAGCAGCCTCGGAGGGGCGGGACAGGCAGTTCAGCCCCAGCATTTT
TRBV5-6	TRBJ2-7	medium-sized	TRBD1	CASSLGQGRYEQYF	TGTGCCAGCAGCCTGGGACAGGGGCGGTACGAGCAGTACTTC
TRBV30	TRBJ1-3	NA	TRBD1	CAWSVGTEISGNTIYF	TGTGCCTGGAGTGTAGGGACAGAGATTTCTGGAAACACCATATATTTT
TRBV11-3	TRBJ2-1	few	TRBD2	CASSPTSALGEQFF	TGTGCCAGCAGCCCGACTAGCGCCTTGGGAGAGCAGTTCTTC
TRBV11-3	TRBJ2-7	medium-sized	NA	CASSQTHEQYF	TGTGCCAGCAGCCAGACCCACGAGCAGTACTTC
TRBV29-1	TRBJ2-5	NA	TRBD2	CSVASGGAQYF	TGCAGCGTTGCTAGCGGGGGGGCCCAGTACTTC
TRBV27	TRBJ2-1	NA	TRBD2	CASSSGRLAGTYNEQFF	TGTGCCAGCAGTTCAGGCCGACTAGCGGGGACCTACAATGAGCAGTTCTTC
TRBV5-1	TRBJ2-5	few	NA	CASSSVQETQYF	TGCGCCAGCAGCTCCGTTCAAGAGACCCAGTACTTC
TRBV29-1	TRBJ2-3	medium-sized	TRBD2	CSVGTSGGSTDTQYF	TGCAGCGTTGGGACTAGCGGGGGAAGCACAGATACGCAGTATTTT
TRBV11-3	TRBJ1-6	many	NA	CASSPQAENSPLHF	TGTGCCAGCAGCCCCCAGGCAGAAAATTCACCCCTCCACTTT
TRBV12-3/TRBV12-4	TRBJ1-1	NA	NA	CASRGEMNTEAFF	TGTGCCAGCCGGGGGGAAATGAACACTGAAGCTTTCTTT
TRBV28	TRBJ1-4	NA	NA	CASSRGVEKLFF	TGTGCCAGTTCTCGGGGGGTTGAAAAACTGTTTTTT
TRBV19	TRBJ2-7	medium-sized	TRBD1	CASINGTGAYEQYF	TGTGCCAGTATTAACGGGACAGGGGCCTACGAGCAGTACTTC
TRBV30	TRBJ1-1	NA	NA	CAWSAEANTEAFF	TGTGCCTGGAGTGCAGAGGCGAACACTGAAGCTTTCTTT
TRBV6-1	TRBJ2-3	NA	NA	CASSEIVPKDTQYF	TGTGCCAGCAGTGAAATAGTCCCAAAAGACACGCAGTATTTT
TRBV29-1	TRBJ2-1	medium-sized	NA	CSVGSSGAYNEQFF	TGCAGCGTTGGTTCTTCAGGGGCCTACAATGAGCAGTTCTTC
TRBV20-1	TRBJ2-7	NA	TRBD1	CSAPTGDIYEQYF	TGCAGTGCACCGACAGGGGACATCTACGAGCAGTACTTC
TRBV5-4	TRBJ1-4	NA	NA	CASSLGQFATNEKLFF	TGTGCCAGCAGCTTAGGACAGTTTGCAACTAATGAAAAACTGTTTTTT
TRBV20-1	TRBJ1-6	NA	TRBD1	CSARDVTGRGNSPLHF	TGCAGTGCTAGAGATGTGACAGGGCGTGGCAATTCACCCCTCCACTTT
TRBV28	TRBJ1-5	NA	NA	CASSQKGRSGNQPQHF	TGTGCCAGCAGCCAAAAGGGGAGGTCGGGGAATCAGCCCCAGCATTTT
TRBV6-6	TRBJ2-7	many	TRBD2	CASSSHSGGSSYEQYF	TGTGCCAGCAGTTCCCATAGCGGGGGGAGCTCCTACGAGCAGTACTTC
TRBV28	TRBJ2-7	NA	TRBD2	CASTLERDSYEQYF	TGTGCCAGCACCCTGGAGCGGGACTCCTACGAGCAGTACTTC
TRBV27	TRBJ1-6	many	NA	CASRAGTVDSPLHF	TGTGCCAGCAGGGCCGGGACGGTGGATTCACCCCTCCACTTT
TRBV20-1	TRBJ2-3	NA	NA	CSARDPARTSTDTQYF	TGCAGTGCTAGAGACCCGGCCAGGACTAGCACAGATACGCAGTATTTT
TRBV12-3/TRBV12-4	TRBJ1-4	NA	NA	CASSLARDLADEKLFF	TGTGCCAGCAGTTTAGCCCGGGACCTAGCGGACGAAAAACTGTTTTTT
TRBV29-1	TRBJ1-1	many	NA	CSVEGLSPANTEAFF	TGCAGCGTTGAGGGGCTTTCCCCTGCGAACACTGAAGCTTTCTTT
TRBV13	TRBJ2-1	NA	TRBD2	CASSPLGAGGYNEQFF	TGTGCCAGCAGCCCCCTCGGAGCGGGGGGGTACAATGAGCAGTTCTTC
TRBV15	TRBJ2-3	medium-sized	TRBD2	CATSTLAGLTDTQYF	TGTGCCACCAGCACTTTAGCGGGTCTGACAGATACGCAGTATTTT
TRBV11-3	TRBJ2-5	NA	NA	CASSPRRETQYF	TGTGCCAGCAGCCCCCGACGGGAGACCCAGTACTTC
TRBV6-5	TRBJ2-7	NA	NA	CASRQGREPYEQYF	TGTGCCAGCAGACAGGGGAGGGAACCCTACGAGCAGTACTTC
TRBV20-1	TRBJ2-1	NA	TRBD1	CSALLTGDRYNEQFF	TGCAGTGCTCTTTTGACAGGGGACCGATACAATGAGCAGTTCTTC